This T cell receptor beta chain appears in the sequencing data of a study of control samples from healthy donors and cancer patients. TCRdb's table, derived via immunoSEQ multiplex PCR, lists solely in-frame clones and lacks some. The sample lists around 80,000 clones, around 92% occurring once. The CDR3 is 13 residues long. Germline-derived CDR1 and CDR2 are SGHTA and FQGNSA. V lost 4 bases and J 2 bases, leaving 8 bases between the germline ends. In its sample, this clone was seen once. Input material: blood. The chain carries TRBV7-2 and TRBJ1-1; unclear D gene. The clonotype comes from a middle-aged man in good health. CDR3 loop: CASSSQANTEAFF. The CDR3, as DNA: TGTGCCAGCAGCTCCCAGGCAAACACTGAAGCTTTCTTT.